This T cell receptor (beta chain) originates from a study of Graves' ophthalmopathy and Graves' hyperthyroidism. This CDR3 region has 16 residues. CDR1 SNHLY and CDR2 FYNNEI come from the germline V gene. RNA transcripts served as template for amplifying TCR beta CDR3 sequences. First-round RT-PCR relied on HTBI primers, and a second-round multiplex PCR came next. Using its own MiXCR run on the multiplex PCR reads, TCRdb lists one record per CDR3 protein. The sample holds hundreds of thousands of distinct CDR3 sequences, under 50% seen once. Study-wide results and limits: Most expanded clonotypes from thyroid (those above 0.001 frequency) were also found in blood. An approximately 80% specificity and 85% to 90% sensitivity were achieved by a 13-signature model that separated ophthalmopathy from stable hyperthyroidism.

This clonotype was detected once. Its antigen is as yet unknown. With a much larger clone just one base away, this may be a read error. Each donor who had ophthalmopathy showed moderate-to-severe activity, a CAS of ≥3, a NOSPECS of ≥4, and a duration under 3 months. Isolation of PBMCs was performed using roughly 10 ml of fresh peripheral blood. Sample: peripheral blood. The chain uses TRBV2 and TRBJ2-2, with 12 bases matching TRBD1. This TCR was recovered from an adult man with Graves' ophthalmopathy. CDR3 protein: CAGSEGTGGAGGELFF. The CDR3 nucleotides are TGTGCCGGCAGTGAAGGGACAGGGGGCGCCGGCGGGGAGCTGTTTTTT.